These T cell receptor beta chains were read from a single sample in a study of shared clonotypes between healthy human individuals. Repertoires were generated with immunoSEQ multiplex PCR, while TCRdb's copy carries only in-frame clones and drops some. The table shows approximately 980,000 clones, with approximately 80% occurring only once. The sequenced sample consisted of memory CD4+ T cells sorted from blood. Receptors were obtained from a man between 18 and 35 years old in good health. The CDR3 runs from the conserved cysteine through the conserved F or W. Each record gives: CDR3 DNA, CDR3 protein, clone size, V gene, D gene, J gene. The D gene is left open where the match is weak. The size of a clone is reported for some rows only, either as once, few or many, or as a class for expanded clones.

cdr3_nt: TGCAGCGCCTCCTCGCAGGGGGGGGAAACTGAAGCTTTCTTT
cdr3_aa: CSASSQGGETEAFF
clone_size: .
v_call: TRBV29-1
d_call: TRBD1
j_call: TRBJ1-1

cdr3_nt: TGCGCCAGCAGCCGCGACCGGGGGGCCACTAACTATGGCTACACCTTC
cdr3_aa: CASSRDRGATNYGYTF
clone_size: .
v_call: TRBV5-1
d_call: .
j_call: TRBJ1-2

cdr3_nt: TGTGCCAGCAGTGAACAGGGGACGAAGACCGGGGAGCTGTTTTTT
cdr3_aa: CASSEQGTKTGELFF
clone_size: .
v_call: TRBV2
d_call: .
j_call: TRBJ2-2

cdr3_nt: TGTGCCAGCAGTCCCCGACTAGCGGGACGCTACGAGCAGTACTTC
cdr3_aa: CASSPRLAGRYEQYF
clone_size: .
v_call: TRBV6-5
d_call: TRBD2
j_call: TRBJ2-7

cdr3_nt: TGTGCCAGCAGCTTATCGGGTCCCGCCAGATGGGGCTACACCTTC
cdr3_aa: CASSLSGPARWGYTF
clone_size: .
v_call: TRBV11-2
d_call: .
j_call: TRBJ1-2

cdr3_nt: TGTGCCAGCAGCTTAGGGAGTAGCGGGAGCGGAAATGAGCAGTTCTTC
cdr3_aa: CASSLGSSGSGNEQFF
clone_size: .
v_call: TRBV11-2
d_call: TRBD2
j_call: TRBJ2-1

cdr3_nt: TGTGCCAGCTCGTCCCTAGAAGTGCCGTTGGGGCAGTACTTC
cdr3_aa: CASSSLEVPLGQYF
clone_size: few
v_call: TRBV14
d_call: .
j_call: TRBJ2-7

cdr3_nt: TGTGCCAGCAGCTTGTCTTCGGGGGACACTGAAGCTTTCTTT
cdr3_aa: CASSLSSGDTEAFF
clone_size: .
v_call: TRBV7-9
d_call: .
j_call: TRBJ1-1

cdr3_nt: TGTGCCAGCTCACCACCGACAGGGGACTACGAGCAGTACTTC
cdr3_aa: CASSPPTGDYEQYF
clone_size: .
v_call: TRBV18
d_call: TRBD1
j_call: TRBJ2-7

cdr3_nt: TGTGCCACCAGCAGAGATGGCACTGCAACTAATGAAAAACTGTTTTTT
cdr3_aa: CATSRDGTATNEKLFF
clone_size: .
v_call: TRBV15
d_call: .
j_call: TRBJ1-4

cdr3_nt: TGTGCCAGCAGCTTGATTAGTGGTGGCTACACCTTC
cdr3_aa: CASSLISGGYTF
clone_size: .
v_call: TRBV5-5
d_call: .
j_call: TRBJ1-2

cdr3_nt: TGTGCCAGCAGCGTCTCACAAGGGAATCAGCCCCAGCATTTT
cdr3_aa: CASSVSQGNQPQHF
clone_size: .
v_call: TRBV5-5
d_call: .
j_call: TRBJ1-5

cdr3_nt: TGTGCCAGCAGGACGGACAGGGCGTCCTACGAGCAGTACTTC
cdr3_aa: CASRTDRASYEQYF
clone_size: .
v_call: TRBV6-1
d_call: TRBD1
j_call: TRBJ2-7

cdr3_nt: TGTGCCAGCAGCTTCCTAGCGGGGGTCACAGATACGCAGTATTTT
cdr3_aa: CASSFLAGVTDTQYF
clone_size: .
v_call: TRBV11-1
d_call: TRBD2
j_call: TRBJ2-3

cdr3_nt: TGTGCCAGCAGCGTAGGTTTTGGCGAGACCCAGTACTTC
cdr3_aa: CASSVGFGETQYF
clone_size: .
v_call: TRBV9
d_call: .
j_call: TRBJ2-5

cdr3_nt: TGTGCCAGCAGTGAAGCCGCGGCGGGGGCGGGAGATACGCAGTATTTT
cdr3_aa: CASSEAAAGAGDTQYF
clone_size: .
v_call: TRBV6-1
d_call: .
j_call: TRBJ2-3

cdr3_nt: TGTGCCAGCAGTTCGGGGGGCACTGAAGCTTTCTTT
cdr3_aa: CASSSGGTEAFF
clone_size: .
v_call: TRBV6-6
d_call: .
j_call: TRBJ1-1

cdr3_nt: TGTGCCAGCAGTGTCGCACAGACAAACACTGAAGCTTTCTTT
cdr3_aa: CASSVAQTNTEAFF
clone_size: many
v_call: TRBV2
d_call: .
j_call: TRBJ1-1

cdr3_nt: TGTGCCAGTACAGCCGGGGACATCTACAATGAGCAGTTCTTC
cdr3_aa: CASTAGDIYNEQFF
clone_size: .
v_call: TRBV6-1
d_call: .
j_call: TRBJ2-1

cdr3_nt: TGTGCCAGCAAGACCGGCTCGGTCCGCAATGAGCAGTTCTTC
cdr3_aa: CASKTGSVRNEQFF
clone_size: .
v_call: TRBV2
d_call: .
j_call: TRBJ2-1

cdr3_nt: TGTGCCAGCAGCCAAGAAAGCCTAGGTACGCAGTATTTT
cdr3_aa: CASSQESLGTQYF
clone_size: .
v_call: TRBV14
d_call: .
j_call: TRBJ2-3

cdr3_nt: TGTGCCGGGAAAGGGGCTTGGGGAAACACCATATATTTT
cdr3_aa: CAGKGAWGNTIYF
clone_size: .
v_call: TRBV28
d_call: .
j_call: TRBJ1-3

cdr3_nt: TGCGCCAGCAGCGATAGGACAGGGATGGGCAATGAGCAGTTCTTC
cdr3_aa: CASSDRTGMGNEQFF
clone_size: .
v_call: TRBV5-1
d_call: TRBD1
j_call: TRBJ2-1

cdr3_nt: TGCGCCAGCAGAAATCTACCGGGACTAGCAGACGAGCAGTTCTTC
cdr3_aa: CASRNLPGLADEQFF
clone_size: few
v_call: TRBV5-1
d_call: TRBD2
j_call: TRBJ2-1

cdr3_nt: TGTGCCAGCAGTGAATTAAGGGCTGGACAGCCCCAGCATTTT
cdr3_aa: CASSELRAGQPQHF
clone_size: .
v_call: TRBV6-1
d_call: .
j_call: TRBJ1-5

cdr3_nt: TGTGCCAGCAGCCCCGATGGGGGGGGCCGTCAGCCCCAGCATTTT
cdr3_aa: CASSPDGGGRQPQHF
clone_size: .
v_call: TRBV7-3
d_call: .
j_call: TRBJ1-5

cdr3_nt: TGTGCCATCCGGGGGGACAGGGGTTCCTACGAGCAGTACTTC
cdr3_aa: CAIRGDRGSYEQYF
clone_size: .
v_call: TRBV10-3
d_call: TRBD1
j_call: TRBJ2-7

cdr3_nt: TGTGCCAGCAGTTACGCCATATTTTGGGACCGGACGCAGTATTTT
cdr3_aa: CASSYAIFWDRTQYF
clone_size: .
v_call: TRBV6-6
d_call: .
j_call: TRBJ2-3

cdr3_nt: TGTGCCAGCAGCCGGCCGGGGGGTGGATACAATGAGCAGTTCTTC
cdr3_aa: CASSRPGGGYNEQFF
clone_size: once
v_call: TRBV7-3
d_call: TRBD2
j_call: TRBJ2-1

cdr3_nt: TGTGCCTGGAGTGTGCAGGGTCGAGGATCACCCCTCCACTTT
cdr3_aa: CAWSVQGRGSPLHF
clone_size: .
v_call: TRBV30
d_call: .
j_call: TRBJ1-6

cdr3_nt: TGTGCCAGCAAAGGGGCAGGGAATAATTCACCCCTCCACTTT
cdr3_aa: CASKGAGNNSPLHF
clone_size: .
v_call: TRBV6-4
d_call: .
j_call: TRBJ1-6